This TCR beta chain was captured by sequencing in a study of identical twins. General study points: For out-of-frame beta sequences, excess twin sharing was weaker.

The CDR3 covers 15 residues. Per the germline V gene, CDR1 is DFQATT and CDR2 is SNEGSKA (reference sequence). V shed 3 bases and J 4 bases; nucleotides not matched to a gene: 8. MiXCR, applied by TCRdb to the 5' RACE reads, yields one record per CDR3 protein. The table has approximately 690,000 distinct CDR3 sequences, 6.1% seen once. In its sample, this clonotype was seen many times. What it binds is unknown. The chain carries TRBV20-1 and TRBJ2-7; 11 bases agree with TRBD2. The source is a man between 18 and 35 years old in good health. The sequenced sample was naive T cells sorted from blood. The CDR3 spells CSARALGLADYEQYF. The CDR3 DNA follows: TGCAGTGCTAGGGCACTGGGACTAGCGGATTACGAGCAGTACTTC.